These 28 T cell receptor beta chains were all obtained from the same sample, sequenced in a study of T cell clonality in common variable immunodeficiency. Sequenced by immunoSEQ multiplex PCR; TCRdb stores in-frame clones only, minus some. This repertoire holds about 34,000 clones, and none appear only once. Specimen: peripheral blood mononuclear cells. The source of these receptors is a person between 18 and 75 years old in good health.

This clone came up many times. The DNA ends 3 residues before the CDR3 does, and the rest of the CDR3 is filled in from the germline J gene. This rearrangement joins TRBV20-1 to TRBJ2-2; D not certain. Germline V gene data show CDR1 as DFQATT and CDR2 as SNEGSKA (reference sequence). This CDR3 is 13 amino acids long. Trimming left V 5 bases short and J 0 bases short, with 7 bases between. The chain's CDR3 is CSAPRSNTGELFF. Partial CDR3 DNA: TGCAGTGCTCCCAGATCGAACACCGGGGAG.

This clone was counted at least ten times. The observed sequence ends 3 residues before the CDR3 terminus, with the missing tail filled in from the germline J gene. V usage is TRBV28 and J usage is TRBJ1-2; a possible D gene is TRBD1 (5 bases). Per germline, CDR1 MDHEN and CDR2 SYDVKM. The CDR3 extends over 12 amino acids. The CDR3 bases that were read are TGTGCCAGCAGTTTATCAGGGCTCGGC. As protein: CASSLSGLG. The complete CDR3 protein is CASSLSGLGYTF.

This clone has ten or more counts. CDR3 bases read: TGCAGTGCCGCGAAACCGCTCTCTGGAAACACC. It encodes CSAAKPLSGNT. The CDR3 as a whole reads CSAAKPLSGNTIYF. The rearrangement joins TRBV20-1 to TRBJ1-3; D is unresolved. The read ends 3 residues shy of where the CDR3 ends; the end is completed using the germline J gene. Trimming removed 6 bases from V and 0 bases from J, with 12 bases in between. The CDR3 runs to 14 residues. Germline CDR1 DFQATT, CDR2 SNEGSKA (reference sequence).

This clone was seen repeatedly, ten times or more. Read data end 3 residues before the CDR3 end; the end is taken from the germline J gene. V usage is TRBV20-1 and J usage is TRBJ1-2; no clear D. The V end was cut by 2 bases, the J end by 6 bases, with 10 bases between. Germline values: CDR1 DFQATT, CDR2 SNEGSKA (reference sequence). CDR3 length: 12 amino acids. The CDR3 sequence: CSARLLPDGYTF. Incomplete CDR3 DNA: TGCAGTGCTAGACTGCTCCCAGATGGC.

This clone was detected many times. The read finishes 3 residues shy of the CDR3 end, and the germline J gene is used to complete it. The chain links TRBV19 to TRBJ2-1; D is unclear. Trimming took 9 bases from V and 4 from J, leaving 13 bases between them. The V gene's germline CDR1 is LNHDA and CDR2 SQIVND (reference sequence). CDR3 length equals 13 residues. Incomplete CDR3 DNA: TGTGCCAGCCGCCCTATAGATTACAATGAG. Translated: CASRPIDYNE. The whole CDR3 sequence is CASRPIDYNEQFF.

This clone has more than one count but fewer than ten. The covered CDR3 bases are TGTGCCAGTAGTAGGACAGTTCCTAGCTCCTATAATTCACCC. Its protein is CASSRTVPSSYNSP. The whole CDR3 protein reads CASSRTVPSSYNSPLHF. V is TRBV19 and J is TRBJ1-6, with D possibly being TRBD1 (6 bases). The read finishes 3 residues shy of the CDR3 end, and the germline J gene is used to complete it. The V gene's germline CDR1 is LNHDA and CDR2 SQIVND (reference sequence). There are 17 residues in the CDR3. The V end was cut by 4 bases, the J end by 0 bases, with 13 bases between.

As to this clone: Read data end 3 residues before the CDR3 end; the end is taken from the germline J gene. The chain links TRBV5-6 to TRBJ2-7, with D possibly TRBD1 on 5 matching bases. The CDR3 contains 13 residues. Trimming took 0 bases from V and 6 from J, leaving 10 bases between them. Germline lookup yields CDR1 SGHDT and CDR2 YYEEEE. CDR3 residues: CASSLGAGPEQYF. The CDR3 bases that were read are TGTGCCAGCAGCTTGGGGGCAGGGCCCGAG.

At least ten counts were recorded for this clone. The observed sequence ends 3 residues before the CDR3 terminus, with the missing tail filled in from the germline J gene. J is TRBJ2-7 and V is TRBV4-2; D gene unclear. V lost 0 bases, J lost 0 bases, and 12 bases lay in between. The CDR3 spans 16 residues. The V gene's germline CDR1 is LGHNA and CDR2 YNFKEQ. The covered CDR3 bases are TGTGCCAGCAGCCAAGATTCGGCGGTACCCTCCTACGAG. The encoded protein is CASSQDSAVPSYE. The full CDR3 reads CASSQDSAVPSYEQYF.

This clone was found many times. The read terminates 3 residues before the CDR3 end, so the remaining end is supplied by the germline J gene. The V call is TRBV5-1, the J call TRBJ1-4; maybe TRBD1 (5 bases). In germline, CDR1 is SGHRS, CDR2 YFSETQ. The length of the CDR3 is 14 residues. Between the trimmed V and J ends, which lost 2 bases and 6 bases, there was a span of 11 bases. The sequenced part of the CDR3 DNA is TGCGCCAGCAGCTTAACGGGCAGGGATGAAAAA. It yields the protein CASSLTGRDEK. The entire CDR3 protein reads CASSLTGRDEKLFF.

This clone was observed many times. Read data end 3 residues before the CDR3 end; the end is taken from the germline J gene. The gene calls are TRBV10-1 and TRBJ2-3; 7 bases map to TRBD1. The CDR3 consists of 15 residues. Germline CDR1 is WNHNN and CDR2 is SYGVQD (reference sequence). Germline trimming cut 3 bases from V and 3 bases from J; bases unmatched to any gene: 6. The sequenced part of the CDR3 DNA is TGCGCCAGCAGTGATCGTAGGGGGCGAACAGATACG. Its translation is CASSDRRGRTDT. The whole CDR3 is CASSDRRGRTDTQYF.

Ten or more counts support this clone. Partial CDR3 DNA: TGCAGTGCTTGGACAGGGAACACTGAA. Amino acids: CSAWTGNTE. The entire CDR3 protein reads CSAWTGNTEAFF. The gene calls are TRBV20-1 and TRBJ1-1, with TRBD1 identical over 7 bases. The read stops 3 residues short of the end of the CDR3; the missing end is completed from the germline J gene. Germline loops: CDR1 DFQATT, CDR2 SNEGSKA (reference sequence). Losses at the gene ends were 5 bases for V and 1 base for J; bases not matched to a gene: 1. The CDR3 runs 12 residues.

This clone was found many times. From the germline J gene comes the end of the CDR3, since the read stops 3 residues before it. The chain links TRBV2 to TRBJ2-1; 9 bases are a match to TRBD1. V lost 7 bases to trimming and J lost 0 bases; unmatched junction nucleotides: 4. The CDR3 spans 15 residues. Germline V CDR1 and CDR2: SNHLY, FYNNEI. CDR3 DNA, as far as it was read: TGTGCCAGCAAGCCGGACAGGGGCTCCTACAATGAG. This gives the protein CASKPDRGSYNE. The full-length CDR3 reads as CASKPDRGSYNEQFF.

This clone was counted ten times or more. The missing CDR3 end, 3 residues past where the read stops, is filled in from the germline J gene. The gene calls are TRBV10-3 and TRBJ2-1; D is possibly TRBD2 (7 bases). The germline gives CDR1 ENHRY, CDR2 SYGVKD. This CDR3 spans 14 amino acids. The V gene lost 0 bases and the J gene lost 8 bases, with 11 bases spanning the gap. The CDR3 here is CAISESGGAHEQFF. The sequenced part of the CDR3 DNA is TGTGCCATCAGTGAGTCGGGGGGGGCCCATGAG.

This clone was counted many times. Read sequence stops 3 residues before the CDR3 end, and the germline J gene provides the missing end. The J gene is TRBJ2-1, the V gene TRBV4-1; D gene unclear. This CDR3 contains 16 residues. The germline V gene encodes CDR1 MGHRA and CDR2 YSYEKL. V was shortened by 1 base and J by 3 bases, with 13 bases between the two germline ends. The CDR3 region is CASSQVRFPDYNEQFF. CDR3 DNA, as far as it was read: TGCGCCAGCAGCCAAGTGAGGTTTCCAGACTACAATGAG.

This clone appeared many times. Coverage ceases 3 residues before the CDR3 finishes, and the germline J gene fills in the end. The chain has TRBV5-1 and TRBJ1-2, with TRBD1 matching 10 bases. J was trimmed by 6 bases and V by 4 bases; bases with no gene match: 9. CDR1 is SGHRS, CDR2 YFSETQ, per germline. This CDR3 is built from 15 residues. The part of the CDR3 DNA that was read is TGCGCCAGCAGCGCCCGGGACAGGGGAACCGATGGC. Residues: CASSARDRGTDG. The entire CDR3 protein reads CASSARDRGTDGYTF.

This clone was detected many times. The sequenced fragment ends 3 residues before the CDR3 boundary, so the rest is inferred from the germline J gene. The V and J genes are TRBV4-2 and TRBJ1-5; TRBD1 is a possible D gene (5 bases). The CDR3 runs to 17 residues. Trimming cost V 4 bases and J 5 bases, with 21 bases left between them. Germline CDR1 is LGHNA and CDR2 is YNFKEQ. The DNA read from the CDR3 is TGTGCCAGCAGCCCAGATCAACCGTTCCGAGGGGATCAGCCC. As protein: CASSPDQPFRGDQP. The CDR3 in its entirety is CASSPDQPFRGDQPQHF.

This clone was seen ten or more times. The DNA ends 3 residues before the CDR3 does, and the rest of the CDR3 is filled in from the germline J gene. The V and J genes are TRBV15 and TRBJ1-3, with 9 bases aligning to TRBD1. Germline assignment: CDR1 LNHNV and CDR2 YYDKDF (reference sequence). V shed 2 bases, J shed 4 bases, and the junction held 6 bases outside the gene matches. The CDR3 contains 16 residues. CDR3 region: CATSRSTQGAGNTIYF. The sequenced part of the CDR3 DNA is TGTGCCACCAGCAGATCTACACAGGGGGCCGGAAACACC. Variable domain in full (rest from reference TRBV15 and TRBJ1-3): DAMVIQNPRYQVTQFGKPVTLSCSQTLNHNVMYWYQQKSSQAPKLLFHYYDKDFNNEADTPDNFQSRRPNTSFCFLDIRSPGLGDTAMYLCATSRSTQGAGNTIYFGEGSWLTVV.

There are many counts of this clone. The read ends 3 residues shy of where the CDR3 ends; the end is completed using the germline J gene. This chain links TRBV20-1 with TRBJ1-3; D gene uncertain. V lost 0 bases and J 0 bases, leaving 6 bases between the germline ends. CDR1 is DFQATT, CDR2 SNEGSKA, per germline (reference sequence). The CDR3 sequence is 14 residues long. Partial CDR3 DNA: TGCAGTGCTAGAGATGAGCACTCTGGAAACACC. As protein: CSARDEHSGNT. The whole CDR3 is CSARDEHSGNTIYF.

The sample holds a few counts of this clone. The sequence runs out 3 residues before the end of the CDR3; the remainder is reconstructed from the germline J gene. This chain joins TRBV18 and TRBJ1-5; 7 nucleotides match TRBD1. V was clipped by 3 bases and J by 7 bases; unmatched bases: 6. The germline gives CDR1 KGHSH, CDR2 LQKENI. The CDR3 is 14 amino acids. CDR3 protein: CASSPTQGLQPQHF. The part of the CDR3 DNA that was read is TGTGCCAGCTCACCGACACAGGGGTTACAGCCC. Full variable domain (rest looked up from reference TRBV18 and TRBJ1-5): NAGVMQNPRHLVRRRGQEARLRCSPMKGHSHVYWYRQLPEEGLKFMVYLQKENIIDESGMPKERFSAEFPKEGPSILRIQQVVRGDSAAYFCASSPTQGLQPQHFGDGTRLSIL.

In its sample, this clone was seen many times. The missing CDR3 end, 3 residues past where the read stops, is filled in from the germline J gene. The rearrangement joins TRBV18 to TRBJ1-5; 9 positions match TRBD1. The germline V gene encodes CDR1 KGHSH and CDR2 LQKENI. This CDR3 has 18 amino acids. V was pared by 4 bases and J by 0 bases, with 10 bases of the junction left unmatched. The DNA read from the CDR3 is TGTGCCAGCTCACAACCGGGACAGGGACCTCATAGCAATCAGCCC. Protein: CASSQPGQGPHSNQP. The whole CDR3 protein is CASSQPGQGPHSNQPQHF.

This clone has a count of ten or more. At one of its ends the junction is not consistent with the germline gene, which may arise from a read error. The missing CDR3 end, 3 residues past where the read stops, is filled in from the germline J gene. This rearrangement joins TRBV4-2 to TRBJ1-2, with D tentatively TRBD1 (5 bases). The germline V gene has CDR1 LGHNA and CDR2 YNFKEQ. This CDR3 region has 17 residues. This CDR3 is CASRGGGGASRMNGYTF. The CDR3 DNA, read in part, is TGCGCCAGTCGCGGCGGGGGAGGAGCCAGTCGGATGAATGGC.

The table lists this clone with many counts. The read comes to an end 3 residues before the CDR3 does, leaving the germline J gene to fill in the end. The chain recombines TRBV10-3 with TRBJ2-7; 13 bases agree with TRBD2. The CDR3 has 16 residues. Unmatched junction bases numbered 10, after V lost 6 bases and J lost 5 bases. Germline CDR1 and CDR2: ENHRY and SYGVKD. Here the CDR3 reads CAISPGLAGPANEQYF. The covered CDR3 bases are TGTGCCATCAGCCCGGGACTAGCGGGGCCCGCAAACGAG.

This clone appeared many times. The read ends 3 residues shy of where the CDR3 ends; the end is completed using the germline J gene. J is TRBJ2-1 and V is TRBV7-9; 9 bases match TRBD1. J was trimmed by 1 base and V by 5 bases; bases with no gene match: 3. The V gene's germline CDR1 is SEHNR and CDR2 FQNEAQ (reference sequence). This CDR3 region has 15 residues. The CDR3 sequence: CASSLGTGSYNEQFF. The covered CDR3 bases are TGTGCCAGCAGCCTCGGGACAGGGTCCTACAATGAG.

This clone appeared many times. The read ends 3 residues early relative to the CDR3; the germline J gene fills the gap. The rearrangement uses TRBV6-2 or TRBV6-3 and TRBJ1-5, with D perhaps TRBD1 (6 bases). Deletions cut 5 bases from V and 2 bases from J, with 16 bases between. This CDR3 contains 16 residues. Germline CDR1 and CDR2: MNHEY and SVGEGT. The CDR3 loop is CASSHPAGGGNQPQHF. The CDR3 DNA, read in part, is TGTGCCAGCAGTCACCCCGCGGGGGGCGGCAATCAGCCC.

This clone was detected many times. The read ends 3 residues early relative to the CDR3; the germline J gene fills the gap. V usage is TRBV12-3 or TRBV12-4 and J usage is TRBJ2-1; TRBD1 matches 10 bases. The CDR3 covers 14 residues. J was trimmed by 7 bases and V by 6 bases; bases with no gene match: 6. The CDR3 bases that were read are TGTGCCAGCAGGGTGACAGGGGGCCGGAATGAG. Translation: CASRVTGGRNE. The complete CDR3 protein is CASRVTGGRNEQFF.

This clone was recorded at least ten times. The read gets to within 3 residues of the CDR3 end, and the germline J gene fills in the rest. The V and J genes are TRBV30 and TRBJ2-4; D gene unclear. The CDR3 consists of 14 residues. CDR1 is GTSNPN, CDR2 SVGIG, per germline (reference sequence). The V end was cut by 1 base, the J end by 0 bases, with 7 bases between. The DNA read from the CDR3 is TGTGCCTGGAGTGCGTACGGAGCCAAAAACATT. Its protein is CAWSAYGAKNI. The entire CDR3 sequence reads CAWSAYGAKNIQYF.

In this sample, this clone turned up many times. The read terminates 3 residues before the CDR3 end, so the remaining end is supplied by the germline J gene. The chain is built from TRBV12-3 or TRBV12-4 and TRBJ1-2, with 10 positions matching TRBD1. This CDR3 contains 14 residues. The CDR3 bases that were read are TGTGCCAGTAGACCCGGGACAGGGGAAAACGGC. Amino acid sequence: CASRPGTGENG. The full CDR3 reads CASRPGTGENGYTF.

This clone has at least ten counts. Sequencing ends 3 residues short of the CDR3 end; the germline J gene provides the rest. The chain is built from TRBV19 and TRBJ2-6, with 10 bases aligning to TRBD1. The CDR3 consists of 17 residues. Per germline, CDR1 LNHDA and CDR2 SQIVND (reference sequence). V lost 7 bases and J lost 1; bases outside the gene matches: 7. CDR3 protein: CASMGTGDYSGANVLTF. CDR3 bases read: TGTGCCAGTATGGGGACAGGGGATTATTCTGGGGCCAACGTC.